The 32 T cell receptor beta chains reported below all come from one sample, sequenced in a study of blood T cell repertoires in COVID-19. The repertoire was sequenced with immunoSEQ multiplex PCR; TCRdb's copy has only in-frame clones and lacks some. The profile shows around 220,000 clones, roughly 80% of them singletons. What was sequenced was peripheral blood. The receptors come from a human donor in a cohort sampled during active COVID-19.

This chain joins TRBV7-2 and TRBJ2-4; maybe TRBD2 (6 bases). The CDR3 sequence is 14 residues long. Germline CDR1 is SGHTA and CDR2 is FQGNSA. The germline V and J ends were trimmed by 6 bases and 3 bases, with 12 bases remaining between them. The chain's CDR3 is CASSYQGGKNIQYF. In nucleotides, the CDR3 is TGTGCCAGCAGTTACCAGGGAGGCAAAAACATTCAGTACTTC.

This clone came up a few times. The rearrangement links TRBV19 to TRBJ2-1, with a possible D match to TRBD2 (6 bases). CDR1 is LNHDA and CDR2 is SQIVND in the germline V gene (reference sequence). This CDR3 is built from 13 residues. With 6 bases removed from V and 2 bases from J, the gap between germline ends came to 8 bases. CDR3 loop: CASRGLAYNEQFF. The CDR3 DNA is TGTGCCAGTAGGGGACTCGCCTACAATGAGCAGTTCTTC. The full variable domain, its missing parts supplied by reference TRBV19 and TRBJ2-1, is DGGITQSPKYLFRKEGQNVTLSCEQNLNHDAMYWYRQDPGQGLRLIYYSQIVNDFQKGDIAEGYSVSREKKESFPLTVTSAQKNPTAFYLCASRGLAYNEQFFGPGTRLTVL.

V gene TRBV9 combines with J gene TRBJ1-6; TRBD1 matches 7 bases. CDR3 length: 20 amino acids. CDR1 and CDR2 (germline): SGDLS, YYNGEE. Trimming cost V 4 bases and J 1 base; bases outside gene matches: 17. This CDR3 is CASSIGARGPSESYNSPLHF. The CDR3 DNA reads as TGTGCCAGCAGCATAGGAGCTAGGGGGCCGTCCGAGTCCTATAATTCACCCCTCCACTTT.

V and J are TRBV24-1 and TRBJ2-7; the D gene is possibly TRBD1 (6 bases). Germline V CDR1 and CDR2: KGHDR, SFDVKD. This CDR3 comprises 15 residues. V was clipped by 3 bases and J by 2 bases, with 13 bases between them. CDR3 amino acids: CATSDPRQETYEQYF. In DNA, the CDR3 is TGTGCCACCAGTGATCCTCGACAGGAGACCTACGAGCAGTACTTC.

The chain couples TRBV28 to TRBJ1-2; 7 nucleotides align to TRBD1. Trimming took 6 bases from V and 4 from J; bases not matched to a gene: 11. Germline V gene lookup returns CDR1 MDHEN and CDR2 SYDVKM. The CDR3 spans 15 residues. The CDR3 protein is CASSLTGYIVYGYTF. The CDR3 region has the DNA TGTGCCAGCAGCCTGACAGGGTATATTGTCTATGGCTACACCTTC.

This clone was seen more than once but under ten times. The chain has TRBV2 and TRBJ1-2, with 7 bases that match TRBD1. CDR3 length: 14 amino acids. Germline values: CDR1 SNHLY, CDR2 FYNNEI. V was pared by 7 bases and J by 7 bases, with 12 bases of the junction left unmatched. The chain's CDR3 is CASTDQTGAFGYTF. The DNA for the CDR3 is TGTGCCAGCACTGACCAAACAGGGGCTTTTGGCTACACCTTC.

The chain joins TRBV6-5 to TRBJ2-4; 7 bases line up with TRBD1. The CDR3 runs 13 residues. After removal of 4 bases from V and 6 bases from J, the junction contained 3 bases not matched to a gene. Looked up from germline, CDR1 is MNHEY and CDR2 is SVGAGI. This CDR3 reads CASSWDRGNIQYF. In nucleotides, the CDR3 is TGTGCCAGCAGTTGGGACAGAGGAAACATTCAGTACTTC.

As for this clone: A read error may account for a junction end that differs from germline. In DNA form, the CDR3 reads TGTGCCGGCAGCGGCGGGAAGGGCGGGGAGCTGTTTTTT. Translated, it gives CAGSGGKGGELFF. The rearrangement joins TRBV28 to TRBJ2-2, with a weak D call TRBD2 (6 bases). CDR1 is MDHEN and CDR2 is SYDVKM in the germline V gene. The CDR3 length is 13 residues.

This chain links TRBV6-2 or TRBV6-3 with TRBJ2-7, with D possibly being TRBD2 (5 bases). The CDR3 spans 14 residues. V dropped 2 bases and J dropped 2 bases, with 10 bases sitting between them. Germline lookup yields CDR1 MNHEY and CDR2 SVGEGT. CDR3 loop: CASSYGSGAYEQYF. Written as DNA, the CDR3 is TGTGCCAGCAGTTACGGGAGCGGAGCCTACGAGCAGTACTTC.

In its sample, this clone was seen a few times. The chain combines TRBV25-1 with TRBJ1-6; TRBD1 might be the D (5 bases). Trimming removed 8 bases at V and 5 bases at J, with 13 bases between. The V gene's germline CDR1 is MGHDK and CDR2 SYGVNS. The length of the CDR3 is 14 residues. In DNA form, the CDR3 reads TGTGCCAGCTCTCCCGGAGGGGATAATTCACCCCTCCACTTT. Protein sequence: CASSPGGDNSPLHF.

CDR3 sequence: CASSQPGTGFYEQYF. CDR3 in DNA: TGTGCCAGCAGCCAACCCGGGACAGGATTCTACGAGCAGTACTTC. The rearrangement links TRBV3-1 (or the pseudogene TRBV3-2) to TRBJ2-7, with 8 bases that match TRBD1. The junction had 6 bases not matched to a gene; V was cut back by 2 bases and J by 3 bases. The CDR3 loop spans 15 amino acids. CDR1 is LGHDT, CDR2 YNNKEL, per germline (reference sequence).

The J gene is TRBJ1-1, the V gene TRBV3-1 (or the pseudogene TRBV3-2), with D tentatively TRBD1 (6 bases). Trimming removed 4 bases from V and 0 bases from J, with 15 bases in between. The CDR3 runs to 16 residues. Germline CDR1 reads LGHDT; CDR2 reads YNNKEL (reference sequence). The CDR3 is CASSLRQVLMNTEAFF. In DNA, the CDR3 is TGTGCCAGCAGCCTTCGACAGGTGCTAATGAACACTGAAGCTTTCTTT.

The V and J genes are TRBV24-1 and TRBJ1-5; D gene unclear. The CDR3 length is 12 residues. The V end lost 4 bases, the J end lost 3 bases, and 3 bases lay between the germline ends. Germline CDR1 is KGHDR and CDR2 is SFDVKD. The CDR3 region has the DNA TGTGCCACCAGTGACTACAATCAGCCCCAGCATTTT. Encoded protein: CATSDYNQPQHF.

This clone came up once. J is TRBJ2-3 and V is TRBV7-2; 8 bases fit TRBD2. The germline V gene has CDR1 SGHTA and CDR2 FQGNSA. The CDR3 runs to 17 residues. V lost 3 bases, J lost 4 bases, and 12 bases stayed unmatched. CDR3 loop: CASSFRPRGGRSDTQYF. In DNA, the CDR3 is TGTGCCAGCAGCTTTCGGCCTAGGGGCGGGAGGTCAGATACGCAGTATTTT.

The CDR3 region is CASSPRRREDEKLFF. The CDR3 bases are TGTGCCAGCTCACCACGGCGCAGGGAAGATGAAAAACTGTTTTTT. The genes are TRBV18 and TRBJ1-4; possibly TRBD1 for D (5 bases). Trimming removed 1 base from V and 6 bases from J, with 12 bases in between. The V gene's germline CDR1 is KGHSH and CDR2 LQKENI. This CDR3 has 15 residues. The variable domain in full, completed from reference TRBV18 and TRBJ1-4, reads NAGVMQNPRHLVRRRGQEARLRCSPMKGHSHVYWYRQLPEEGLKFMVYLQKENIIDESGMPKERFSAEFPKEGPSILRIQQVVRGDSAAYFCASSPRRREDEKLFFGSGTQLSVL.

The rearrangement uses TRBV18 and TRBJ1-5; the D gene is possibly TRBD1 (5 bases). Trimming stripped 3 bases from V and 2 bases from J, with 8 bases between. Germline CDR1 reads KGHSH; CDR2 reads LQKENI. The CDR3 contains 14 residues. CDR3 residues: CASSPVQGNQPQHF. The CDR3 DNA follows: TGTGCCAGCTCACCGGTACAGGGCAATCAGCCCCAGCATTTT.

This clone was observed once. Other nucleotide sequences from this sample produce the same CDR3. The gene calls are TRBV7-9 and TRBJ1-2; D remains unclear. Trimming took off 3 bases at V and 2 bases at J, with 7 bases between the two ends. CDR1 and CDR2 (germline): SEHNR, FQNEAQ (reference sequence). The CDR3 is made up of 13 amino acids. The CDR3 protein is CASSFGENYGYTF. Here the CDR3 DNA reads TGTGCCAGCAGCTTTGGGGAGAACTATGGCTACACCTTC.

The chain carries TRBV14 and TRBJ1-1, with 7 bases aligning to TRBD1. The germline V gene encodes CDR1 SGHDN and CDR2 FVKESK. The CDR3 extends over 15 amino acids. J was trimmed by 1 base and V by 3 bases; bases with no gene match: 5. CDR3 region: CASSHPDRENTEAFF. The CDR3 DNA reads as TGTGCCAGCAGCCACCCAGACAGGGAGAACACTGAAGCTTTCTTT.

The chain couples TRBV28 to TRBJ1-5; 8 bases align to TRBD1. V lost 5 bases, J lost 4 bases, and 13 bases stayed unmatched. Germline lookup yields CDR1 MDHEN and CDR2 SYDVKM. There are 17 residues in the CDR3. The CDR3 nucleotides are TGTGCCAGCAGTCTTTTAACCGGGACAGGAGGGAATCAGCCCCAGCATTTT. Protein product: CASSLLTGTGGNQPQHF.

This chain joins TRBV19 and TRBJ1-6; no reliable D call. In germline, CDR1 is LNHDA, CDR2 SQIVND (reference sequence). V lost 6 bases and J 8 bases, leaving 14 bases between the germline ends. The CDR3 has 14 residues. CDR3 bases: TGTGCCAGTAGGAGGGAAGGGCTGGATTCACCCCTCCACTTT. This sequence encodes CASRREGLDSPLHF.

Here the CDR3 reads CASSQAATSSPYEQYF. The CDR3 DNA reads TGCGCCAGCAGCCAAGCGGCAACTAGCAGTCCCTACGAGCAGTACTTC. The genes are TRBV4-3 and TRBJ2-7, with a tentative D call TRBD2 (6 bases). Trimming shortened V by 1 base and J by 2 bases, and 15 bases separated the two germline ends. Germline V gene lookup returns CDR1 LGHNA and CDR2 YSLEER. CDR3 size: 16 residues.

The chain is built from TRBV9 and TRBJ2-7, with 9 bases lining up with TRBD1. Germline trimming cut 3 bases from V and 1 base from J; bases unmatched to any gene: 5. This CDR3 comprises 15 residues. Germline V gives CDR1 SGDLS, CDR2 YYNGEE. The chain's CDR3 is CASSARTGESYEQYF. DNA for the CDR3: TGTGCCAGCAGCGCGAGGACAGGGGAATCCTACGAGCAGTACTTC. Full variable domain (remainder filled in from reference TRBV9 and TRBJ2-7): DSGVTQTPKHLITATGQRVTLRCSPRSGDLSVYWYQQSLDQGLQFLIQYYNGEERAKGNILERFSAQQFPDLHSELNLSSLELGDSALYFCASSARTGESYEQYFGPGTRLTVT.

The chain couples TRBV28 to TRBJ2-7; 7 bases match TRBD1. This CDR3 comprises 12 residues. CDR1 is MDHEN and CDR2 is SYDVKM in the germline V gene. V gave up 5 bases and J gave up 9 bases; unmatched junction bases: 7. CDR3 bases: TGTGCCAGCAGTCGGGACAGCCTCGGGCAGTACTTC. This sequence encodes CASSRDSLGQYF.

V and J are TRBV28 and TRBJ1-2; 9 positions agree with TRBD1. This CDR3 region has 15 residues. Losses at the gene ends were 6 bases for V and 5 bases for J; bases not matched to a gene: 10. CDR1 is MDHEN and CDR2 is SYDVKM in the germline V gene. The CDR3 DNA reads TGTGCCAGCAGCGTAACGGGACAGGGCCGGTATGGCTACACCTTC. The encoded protein is CASSVTGQGRYGYTF.

The chain uses TRBV30 and TRBJ2-4; 9 nucleotides match TRBD1. Germline trimming cut 0 bases from V and 1 base from J; bases unmatched to any gene: 4. The length of the CDR3 is 16 residues. Looked up from germline, CDR1 is GTSNPN and CDR2 is SVGIG (reference sequence). The DNA for the CDR3 is TGTGCCTGGAGTGTACAGGGGGCGGGGGCCAAAAACATTCAGTACTTC. This codes for CAWSVQGAGAKNIQYF.

The gene calls are TRBV18 and TRBJ2-7; 10 bases map to TRBD1. J was trimmed by 2 bases and V by 3 bases; bases with no gene match: 1. From germline, CDR1 is KGHSH and CDR2 LQKENI. There are 14 residues in the CDR3. CDR3 amino acids: CASSPDRGAYEQYF. DNA for the CDR3: TGTGCCAGCTCACCGGACAGGGGGGCCTACGAGCAGTACTTC. Full variable domain (outside the CDR3, taken from reference TRBV18 and TRBJ2-7): NAGVMQNPRHLVRRRGQEARLRCSPMKGHSHVYWYRQLPEEGLKFMVYLQKENIIDESGMPKERFSAEFPKEGPSILRIQQVVRGDSAAYFCASSPDRGAYEQYFGPGTRLTVT.

The chain combines TRBV30 with TRBJ1-1; possible D gene TRBD1, 6 bases. Germline-derived CDR1 and CDR2 are GTSNPN and SVGIG (reference sequence). The V gene lost 2 bases and the J gene lost 4 bases, with 14 bases spanning the gap. CDR3 length: 14 residues. CDR3 residues: CAWSSLGGLTEAFF. The DNA for the CDR3 is TGTGCCTGGAGTTCCCTGGGGGGGCTCACTGAAGCTTTCTTT.

The V and J genes are TRBV5-6 and TRBJ1-5; TRBD1 is a possible D gene (6 bases). The CDR3 runs to 16 residues. Trimming shortened V by 1 base and J by 1 base, and 12 bases separated the two germline ends. CDR1 is SGHDT, CDR2 YYEEEE, per germline. The CDR3 protein is CASSLWITGSNQPQHF. As DNA, the CDR3 is TGTGCCAGCAGCTTGTGGATCACAGGGAGCAATCAGCCCCAGCATTTT.

This clone was counted a few times. The gene calls are TRBV5-6 and TRBJ2-3, with TRBD2 matching over 8 bases. The CDR3 consists of 16 residues. J lost 6 bases, V lost 0 bases, and 9 bases had no gene match. The germline gives CDR1 SGHDT, CDR2 YYEEEE. CDR3 DNA sequence: TGTGCCAGCAGCTTGGCCCCGACTAGCGCTGGCGATACGCAGTATTTT. As protein: CASSLAPTSAGDTQYF.

CDR3 sequence (DNA): TGTGCCAGTAGTATAGGGGGGACAGGAGTTACCTACGAGCAGTACTTC. Amino acids: CASSIGGTGVTYEQYF. The chain combines TRBV19 with TRBJ2-7; 8 bases align to TRBD1. The germline CDR1 and CDR2 sequences are LNHDA and SQIVND (reference sequence). The CDR3 consists of 16 residues. J gave up 2 bases and V 1 base, and 7 bases lay outside the gene matches.

The J gene is TRBJ2-7, the V gene TRBV28; TRBD2 matches at 10 bases. CDR1 is MDHEN and CDR2 is SYDVKM in the germline V gene. The CDR3 extends over 17 amino acids. Trimming took 1 base from V and 5 from J; bases not matched to a gene: 11. The CDR3 loop reads CASSLYPWPSGSHEQYF. The CDR3 DNA is TGTGCCAGCAGTTTATACCCTTGGCCTAGCGGGAGCCACGAGCAGTACTTC.

The chain couples TRBV5-1 to TRBJ1-1, with D unclear. The CDR3 extends over 14 amino acids. V was cut by 4 bases and J by 6 bases, with 16 bases left in between. Germline V gene data show CDR1 as SGHRS and CDR2 as YFSETQ. This CDR3 is CASSTPGKIAEAFF. The CDR3 DNA follows: TGCGCCAGCAGCACCCCGGGGAAGATTGCTGAAGCTTTCTTT.